This TCR beta chain was found in a study of radiation and T cells in renal cell carcinoma. Produced via immunoSEQ multiplex PCR; TCRdb's table is partial and in-frame only. The sample lists tens of thousands of clones, approximately 80% seen once, with roughly a tenth in the top ten. The time point here: blood 4 weeks post-SBRT, at nephrectomy. Treatment meaning: 15 Gy SBRT to primary tumor, nephrectomy 4 weeks later. Nephrectomy followed 15 Gy stereotactic body radiation by 4 weeks. J was trimmed by 3 bases and V by 6 bases; bases with no gene match: 5. CDR1 is MNHNY and CDR2 is SVGAGI in the germline V gene (reference sequence). The CDR3 is 14 amino acids.

The chain has TRBV6-6 and TRBJ2-1, with 7 bases lining up with TRBD1. The sample was blood, taken from a patient whose treatment included radiotherapy and nephrectomy. The sequence was obtained from a man aged 50 to 59 with renal cell carcinoma. The CDR3, as DNA: TGTGCCAGCAGCCGGGACAGCCTCTACAATGAGCAGTTCTTC. The encoded protein is CASSRDSLYNEQFF.